Following are 21 T cell receptor beta chains from one sample sequenced in a study of T-cell memory formation after mild COVID-19. In TCRdb, the 5' RACE reads were re-called with MiXCR into one record per CDR3 protein. In the table there are some 320,000 distinct CDR3 sequences, about 13% of which are singletons. The sequenced sample was PBMCs or a T cell subset sorted from them (not recorded which). The receptors originated from a young man who had mild COVID-19 (a few samples of this study predate the infection). Cell type and time point are not known.

The J gene is TRBJ2-1, the V gene TRBV24-1; D may be TRBD2 (5 bases). The CDR3 runs to 13 residues. The germline gives CDR1 KGHDR, CDR2 SFDVKD. The V end was cut by 0 bases, the J end by 6 bases, with 5 bases between. As DNA, the CDR3 is TGTGCCACCAGTGATTTGGCGGGCAATGAGCAGTTCTTC. This encodes CATSDLAGNEQFF.

In its sample, this clonotype was seen a few times. This rearrangement joins TRBV18 to TRBJ2-7, with D perhaps assigned TRBD1 or TRBD2 (5 bases each). The CDR3 is made up of 13 amino acids. The germline V gene encodes CDR1 KGHSH and CDR2 LQKENI. V dropped 4 bases and J dropped 6 bases, with 13 bases sitting between them. The CDR3 spells CASSRRGRVEQYF. The CDR3 DNA reads as TGTGCCAGCTCACGTCGGGGCCGGGTCGAGCAGTACTTC.

In its sample, this clonotype was seen a few times. The chain combines TRBV28 with TRBJ1-4; D gene unclear. Trimming left V 3 bases short and J 3 bases short, with 8 bases between. CDR1 is MDHEN, CDR2 SYDVKM, per germline. The length of the CDR3 is 14 residues. This CDR3 reads CASSLNGANEKLFF. The CDR3 DNA sequence: TGTGCCAGCAGTTTGAACGGGGCTAATGAAAAACTGTTTTTT.

As for this clonotype: Since a much larger clone is just one base distant, this may be a read error. The chain is built from TRBV12-3 or TRBV12-4 and TRBJ1-1; 7 nucleotides match TRBD1. The CDR3 is 13 amino acids. Trimming took 6 bases from V and 2 from J; bases not matched to a gene: 3. CDR3 residues: CASRGTDNTEAFF. CDR3 DNA: TGTGCCAGCAGGGGGACAGATAACACTGAAGCTTTCTTT.

V is TRBV4-1 and J is TRBJ1-1, with D unclear. Trimming cost V 0 bases and J 0 bases, with 8 bases left between them. Per germline, CDR1 MGHRA and CDR2 YSYEKL. The CDR3 loop spans 15 amino acids. CDR3 protein: CASSQEGAVNTEAFF. The CDR3 DNA reads TGCGCCAGCAGCCAAGAGGGAGCTGTGAACACTGAAGCTTTCTTT.

In this sample, this clonotype turned up a few times. CDR3 nucleotides: TGTGCCAGCAGCCAGACCCCGGGACACAACACTGAAGCTTTCTTT. Its protein product is CASSQTPGHNTEAFF. The V call is TRBV7-6, the J call TRBJ1-1; D is perhaps TRBD1 (6 bases). Germline CDR1 reads SGHVS; CDR2 reads FNYEAQ. Trimming pared 5 bases from V and 2 bases from J, leaving 15 bases between. CDR3 size: 15 residues.

This clonotype turned up a few times. The chain employs TRBV7-2 and TRBJ2-3, with TRBD2 matching over 9 bases. J was trimmed by 2 bases and V by 1 base; bases with no gene match: 4. Germline V CDR1 and CDR2: SGHTA, FQGNSA. CDR3 length: 16 residues. The CDR3, as DNA: TGTGCCAGCAGCTTAGGGTCTAGCGGGGACACAGATACGCAGTATTTT. It translates to CASSLGSSGDTDTQYF.

This clonotype occurred many times. The chain joins TRBV20-1 to TRBJ2-5; D is unclear. V was shortened by 7 bases and J by 5 bases, with 14 bases between the two germline ends. The CDR3 loop spans 12 amino acids. Germline V gene sequence: CDR1 DFQATT, CDR2 SNEGSKA (reference sequence). The CDR3 region is CSVGSRRETQYF. In DNA form, the CDR3 reads TGCAGTGTCGGGTCGCGGCGGGAGACCCAGTACTTC.

This clonotype was seen more than once but under ten times. The chain combines TRBV9 with TRBJ2-1; 9 bases match TRBD1. The CDR3 is 17 residues long. The trim removed 3 bases at V and 5 bases at J, leaving 12 bases unmatched. From germline, CDR1 is SGDLS and CDR2 YYNGEE. CDR3 DNA: TGTGCCAGCAGCGGAGAGCCGGTAGGGACAGGGCACAATGAGCAGTTCTTC. It translates to CASSGEPVGTGHNEQFF.

The V and J genes are TRBV7-9 and TRBJ2-7; D is unclear. V lost 3 bases and J lost 3, with 9 bases in between. The CDR3 has 13 residues. Germline CDR1 reads SEHNR; CDR2 reads FQNEAQ (reference sequence). In nucleotides, the CDR3 is TGTGCCAGCAGCTTGCAGGACCGCTACGAGCAGTACTTC. Its protein is CASSLQDRYEQYF.

This clonotype was recorded many times. The chain couples TRBV5-6 to TRBJ2-7, with D unresolved. V was pared by 4 bases and J by 3 bases, with 14 bases between. From germline, CDR1 is SGHDT and CDR2 YYEEEE. This CDR3 has 14 residues. In DNA form, the CDR3 reads TGTGCCAGCAGCAACCCCACAAGGATCTACGAGCAGTACGTC. It codes for CASSNPTRIYEQYV.

This clonotype was seen only a few times. The rearrangement uses TRBV5-1 and TRBJ2-5; D uncertain. The germline V gene has CDR1 SGHRS and CDR2 YFSETQ. V lost 4 bases, J lost 0 bases, and 10 bases lay in between. The CDR3 sequence is 14 residues long. The CDR3 DNA reads TGCGCCAGCAGCCCAGACTTGAACCAAGAGACCCAGTACTTC. Translated: CASSPDLNQETQYF.

The rearrangement uses TRBV6-2 or TRBV6-3 and TRBJ1-2; D possibly corresponds to TRBD1 (6 bases). The CDR3 runs to 17 residues. Trimming took off 7 bases at V and 2 bases at J, with 23 bases between the two ends. Germline V gene sequence: CDR1 MNHEY, CDR2 SVGEGT. This chain's CDR3 is CASKGGFRQAENYGYTF. The DNA of the CDR3 is TGTGCCAGCAAAGGGGGGTTTCGGCAGGCTGAAAACTATGGCTACACCTTC.

The rearrangement uses TRBV29-1 and TRBJ1-3; D is possibly TRBD1 (5 bases). The V and J ends lost 4 bases and 0 bases respectively, with 7 bases between them. The CDR3 sequence is 13 residues long. Germline loops: CDR1 SQVTM, CDR2 ANQGSEA. CDR3 protein: CSVGQGSGNTIYF. The CDR3 DNA sequence: TGCAGCGTTGGTCAGGGCTCTGGAAACACCATATATTTT.

The chain has TRBV6-5 and TRBJ2-5; D is possibly TRBD1 or TRBD2 (6 bases each). The CDR3 contains 14 residues. Trimming pared 1 base from V and 13 bases from J, leaving 19 bases between. Germline loops: CDR1 MNHEY, CDR2 SVGAGI. The CDR3 region is CASSYFTGARLLYF. Here the CDR3 DNA reads TGTGCCAGCAGTTACTTTACGGGGGCGAGGCTACTGTACTTC.

This chain uses TRBV12-3 or TRBV12-4 with TRBJ1-1; D is possibly TRBD1 (6 bases). The CDR3 runs to 15 residues. The V end lost 2 bases, the J end lost 1 base, and 11 bases lay between the germline ends. CDR3 loop: CASSLWEGENTEAFF. For the CDR3, the DNA is TGTGCCAGCAGTTTATGGGAGGGGGAGAACACTGAAGCTTTCTTT.

This chain connects TRBV6-5 to TRBJ2-5; the match to TRBD1 covers 8 bases. V shed 0 bases, J shed 7 bases, and the junction held 13 bases outside the gene matches. The germline V gene encodes CDR1 MNHEY and CDR2 SVGAGI. This CDR3 contains 17 residues. The CDR3 spells CASSYSSEGPRGRTQYF. The CDR3 DNA sequence: TGTGCCAGCAGTTACTCGAGCGAGGGGCCCAGGGGGCGGACCCAGTACTTC.

In its sample, this clonotype was seen a few times. The V call is TRBV20-1, the J call TRBJ1-1; 7 bases agree with TRBD1. J gave up 7 bases and V 0 bases, and 5 bases lay outside the gene matches. The CDR3 runs 13 residues. Germline V gene sequence: CDR1 DFQATT, CDR2 SNEGSKA (reference sequence). The CDR3 nucleotides read TGCAGTGCTAGAGATGGTGGGACAGTTGAAGCTTTCTTT. It translates to CSARDGGTVEAFF.

This clonotype has a handful of counts. The chain links TRBV6-2 or TRBV6-3 to TRBJ2-5, with 11 bases lining up with TRBD2. The CDR3 consists of 17 residues. Trimming took 3 bases from V and 3 from J; bases not matched to a gene: 9. Germline V gene lookup returns CDR1 MNHEY and CDR2 SVGEGT. Here the CDR3 reads CASSYAQLAGAKETQYF. CDR3 nucleotide sequence: TGTGCCAGCAGTTATGCCCAACTAGCGGGGGCGAAAGAGACCCAGTACTTC.

The chain carries TRBV2 and TRBJ2-7; TRBD1 aligns across 10 bases. The germline gives CDR1 SNHLY, CDR2 FYNNEI. V lost 5 bases and J lost 4; bases outside the gene matches: 8. This CDR3 has 15 amino acids. In DNA, the CDR3 is TGTGCCAGCAGTCGACCCAGGACAGGGGGGTACGAGCAGTACGTC. This translates into CASSRPRTGGYEQYV.

The J gene is TRBJ2-5, the V gene TRBV5-1; D is unresolved. The CDR3 sequence is 15 residues long. Deletions cut 0 bases from V and 1 base from J, with 10 bases between. Germline-derived CDR1 and CDR2 are SGHRS and YFSETQ. DNA for the CDR3: TGCGCCAGCAGCTTGGGTAGGGAACCCCAAGAGACCCAGTACTTC. It encodes CASSLGREPQETQYF.